This record concerns one T cell receptor beta chain sequence. Its antigen is as yet unknown. The entry originates in a study of cytomegalovirus exposure and HLA in healthy donors. Study in general: The same platform used for the 650 to 850 first-cohort repertoires was also used for the approximately 120 validation repertoires, as a later analysis reported. Study observations and caveats: High sensitivity and specificity were reportedly achieved when the classifier diagnosed cytomegalovirus status.

V was pared by 3 bases and J by 0 bases, with 15 bases between. Germline lookup yields CDR1 GTSNPN and CDR2 SVGIG (reference sequence). CDR3 length equals 16 residues. These donors were members of the roughly 120-subject validation cohort, a group separate from the approximately 680-subject first cohort. Profiled with immunoSEQ multiplex PCR; TCRdb holds only in-frame clones, not every one. Found here are 120,000 to 150,000 clones, about 88% of them singletons; the top ten hold about 3.1%. This receptor was taken from a woman under 30 in good health and CMV-seropositive. Source material: PBMCs. The chain carries TRBV30 and TRBJ1-5; no reliable D call. The CDR3 DNA follows: TGTGCCTGGAGATCTGAGTTTTCTCATAGCAATCAGCCCCAGCATTTT. This sequence encodes CAWRSEFSHSNQPQHF.